The sequence of this T cell receptor beta chain was determined in a study of untreated major depressive disorder. Study observations and caveats: CD4+ T cells from depressed patients used TRBV05-01 (Vbeta 5.1) more often than controls. A comparatively small sample limits the generalizability of these findings.

The CDR3 spans 17 residues. Germline CDR1 and CDR2: SGHRS and YFSETQ. The germline V and J ends were trimmed by 1 base and 0 bases, with 13 bases remaining between them. Sequencing used immunoSEQ multiplex PCR; TCRdb keeps in-frame clones, though not all of them. The table records about 25,000 clones, about 89% of them present only once. As regards this clone: No antigen is known for it.

No major medical conditions, Axis I/II comorbidities, regular medication, or illicit drugs. Material for sequencing was CD4+ T cells from PBMCs. The sequence was collected from a woman aged 25 to 45 with major depressive disorder. This chain connects TRBV5-1 to TRBJ1-4; D may be TRBD1 (6 bases). CDR3 protein: CASSLTRGGATNEKLFF. The CDR3 DNA is TGCGCCAGCAGCTTGACGAGGGGGGGTGCAACTAATGAAAAACTGTTTTTT.